This T cell receptor (beta chain) is from a study of cytomegalovirus exposure and HLA in healthy donors (dated by TCRdb to the late 2010s). Background on the whole study: According to an earlier analysis of 550 to 700 of the donors, about 179 million T cells yielded 120 million or so unique TCR beta sequences and about 300 Gb of sequence data. To predict cytomegalovirus infection status, the study brought together high-throughput TCR immunosequencing, statistical association of individual TCRs with disease status, and machine learning. In a later analysis, previously published TCR beta repertoires from more than 500 donors were re-analyzed and high-resolution HLA genotyping was added so that TCR occurrence patterns could be studied. Alongside the repertoire data, information on donor age, sex, ethnicity and CMV serostatus was compiled. The study profiled the T cell repertoires of hundreds of subjects by immunosequencing and related them to cytomegalovirus serostatus. Genome-wide SNP genotypes for about 60% of the roughly 700 donors were used in a later genetic analysis, which treated that subset as a discovery cohort. Besides the first cohort of 500 to 700 subjects, a separate validation cohort made up of 120 different subjects was used. Typing coverage differed by locus: A, B, C, DRB1 and DQB1 were typed in roughly 629-630 donors, DQA1 in roughly 500, DPA1 in 600 to 610, and DPB1 in 400 to 480. On average, 235,054 unique TCR beta nucleotide sequences were sequenced per donor among 398 genotyped donors of the cohort, with about 19% of those sequences being non-productive. The genetic ancestry cluster associated with self-reported Caucasian donors included 80% to 90% of the approximately 430 genotyped donors. Five DR-DQ haplotypes were treated as single units for association and clustering because of strong linkage in the cohort. HLA typing covered class I and class II loci at four-digit resolution. The study was designed to test whether signatures of past pathogen exposure could be identified by cataloging public T cell receptors. The later analysis used no new phenotypic data to find candidate immune exposures, relying instead on TCR beta sequences and their occurrence across donors. Approximately 300 gigabases of sequencing data and around 87 million unique TCR sequences were included in an early release covering 550 to 650 HLA-typed donors. All discovery cohort repertoires had been generated using a single sequencing platform. To decide whether each TCR beta V gene segment behaved as functional or pseudogenic, an earlier analysis of some 570 of the donors relied on high-throughput TCR beta sequencing.

Details on this clone: It has no known antigen specificity. One base away there is no much larger clone; base qualities are not given.

The library was obtained by the immunoSEQ multiplex PCR assay. A mixture of 60 forward primers for TCR Vbeta segments and 13 reverse primers for TCR Jbeta segments was used in the multiplex PCR. The CDR3 region of rearranged TCR beta genes was amplified from genomic DNA by a multiplex PCR assay. The Illumina HiSeq System was used to sequence the amplified TCR beta libraries as 87-base-pair reads. Turning to the authors' computational methods: Across the 640 or so repertoires, a later analysis counted tens of millions of unique TCR beta chains, 8.5 million to 12 million of which were shared by at least two donors. To remove PCR and sequencing errors, raw reads were error-corrected and collapsed into unique sequences using a nearest-neighbor algorithm that merged closely related sequences. Alignment of CDR3 sequences to IMGT reference sequences was used to assign V, D and J gene segments. For a sequence to be retained, a match of at least six nucleotides was required to both a V gene segment and a J gene segment. A rearrangement was called productive if the CDR3 had no stop codons and remained in frame with V and J, and every other rearrangement was called non-productive. CDR3 was defined according to IMGT convention as the region running from the second conserved V-encoded cysteine to the conserved J-encoded phenylalanine. The earlier analysis of about 590 of the donors excluded sequences that lacked an unambiguous match to a single V gene segment. An earlier analysis of approximately 590 of the donors called V segments functional above 56.7% productive rearrangements and segregating when the between-donor standard deviation exceeded 5%. To diagnose cytomegalovirus status from the catalog of TCR beta chain sequences, a statistical classification framework was built. In a later analysis, V and J genes were assigned by comparing TCR nucleotide sequences against IMGT/GENE-DB human TR gene sequences. In a later analysis, CDR3 sequences and most-parsimonious VDJ recombination scenarios were assigned using the TCRdist pipeline. In a later analysis, each TCR beta chain was defined by its CDR3 amino acid sequence together with its V-gene family, and reads without a unique V-gene family were excluded. A later analysis removed 600 or so highly shared, low-generation-probability nucleotide sequences to deal with suspected cross-contamination and a sequencing artifact. A later analysis calculated a clonal expansion index for each public chain from normalized within-repertoire ranks of inferred template counts. A later analysis computed generation probabilities with a VDJ recombination model fitted to out-of-frame rearrangements, and checked the results against IGoR. In a later analysis, TCR-TCR, TCR-HLA and TCR-CMV co-occurrence was scored with hypergeometric tests, and a repertoire-size bias correction was applied to TCR pairs. A later analysis estimated false discovery rates by permuting HLA or CMV assignments 20 times. In a later analysis, co-occurring TCRs were grouped with DBSCAN, and TCRdist sequence similarity was added when clustering was performed within HLA-allele-positive subsets. Repertoires with fewer than 30,000 or more than 120,000 public chains, plus five repertoires with anomalous nucleotide sharing, were excluded from co-occurrence clustering. In its TCRdb copy, this immuneACCESS table keeps in-frame sequences only and misses some clones. Where compared with another copy, unresolved V genes explain less than half of these, and the others have no known cause. The V and J calls and clone size were taken over from that table, and D and trimming were inferred from the DNA. The sample records approximately 89,000 clones, roughly four fifths of which are singletons. The top ten clones comprise 10% of the sample.

The cohort consisted of approximately 690 healthy bone marrow donors. Cohort members were all nominally healthy when sampled, although unrecorded immune exposures were likely present. CMV serostatus was positive for 289 and negative for 352 of the 666 cohort members, and was not recorded for this donor. Every donor gave a peripheral blood sample, and the peripheral blood mononuclear cells from that sample were used for TCR beta sequencing. Genomic DNA was extracted from the blood cell samples with the Qiagen DNeasy Blood Extraction Kit. Overall results and qualifications from the work: Over 15 rarely observed V segments, including chromosome 9 orphons, were excluded from the earlier analysis of some 590 of the donors because counts were too low. A further reported finding was that TCR beta sequences accurately predicted the HLA-A and HLA-B alleles for most subjects in the first cohort. In a later genetic analysis, a missense DCLRE1C variant was associated with V-gene and J-gene trimming of TCR beta chains, and the association was replicated in an independent cohort. Linkage disequilibrium might explain the correlated functional status among segregating V segments, but an unknown experimental factor could not be ruled out. Only TCR beta chains were sequenced in this cohort, and the absence of alpha or paired-chain data limited detectable features. In a later analysis, HLA-associated TCR beta chains showed more clonal expansion and lower generation probabilities than non-associated chains that were equally common. The presence/absence analyses assumed that sequencing depth was roughly uniform across donors, and that assumption may not be true. The sequencing pipeline was judged likely to have produced a cluster of highly shared sequence variants as a technical artifact. Because HLA typing was unavailable for some donors at each locus, only the typed subset was used in association tests. According to a later genetic analysis, donors in an Asian-associated ancestry cluster had fewer N-insertions in productive TCRs than the approximately 670-donor mean. When HLA alleles, especially DR and DQ, strongly co-occurred, TCR associations were difficult to assign to individual alleles. A later analysis associated 16,951 TCR beta sequences with specific HLA alleles at a false discovery rate of 0.05. A later analysis found that most CMV-associated TCR beta chains appeared HLA-restricted, with HLA associations seemingly driven largely by CMV exposure. It was suggested by the authors that the approach could potentially be generalized to other disease states and immunological phenotypes. According to a later analysis, parvovirus B19, influenza, CMV and Epstein-Barr virus appeared linked to several top co-occurrence clusters. Most TCR sequences were observed very rarely across donors, whereas some public TCRs were present in many individuals. The classifier was reported to diagnose cytomegalovirus status with high specificity and sensitivity in both the original cohort and the validation cohort. The only immune exposure information available for the cohort was CMV serostatus. Some IMGT-functional V segments, including TRBV6-2 and TRBV6-3, could not be told apart with the 87-base-pair reads, so those segments were excluded. An earlier analysis of around 540 of the donors showed that most TCR beta V segments appeared in productive rearrangements either about 87% or about 30% of the time, which broadly matched IMGT annotations. A later analysis found that TCR association rates varied across HLA loci, with DRB1 alleles showing the most associated TCRs and HLA-C alleles the fewest. In vitro tests confirmed that three of the cytomegalovirus-associated TCR beta chains recognize cytomegalovirus antigens. A total of 150 or so TCR beta chains were listed by the study as associated with cytomegalovirus.

Reading from cysteine to phenylalanine, the CDR3 counts 14 amino acids. The kept DNA is CDR3 alone, 42 bases in frame from the first base. The trim is 6 bases for V and 2 bases for J, with a gap of 10 bases between the germline ends. Via the germline V gene, CDR1 is KGHSH and CDR2 LQKENI. The sample taken for sequencing was PBMCs. This clonotype originated in a human donor in good health. The chain is assembled from TRBV18 and TRBJ2-2, with no reliable assignment of the D segment. The CDR3 reads CASSSPSNTGELFF. The DNA sequence is as follows: TGTGCCAGCTCCTCTCCGTCTAACACCGGGGAGCTGTTTTTT. Outside the CDR3, residues come from the reference TRBV18 and TRBJ2-2 proteins, so the full variable domain is: NAGVMQNPRHLVRRRGQEARLRCSPMKGHSHVYWYRQLPEEGLKFMVYLQKENIIDESGMPKERFSAEFPKEGPSILRIQQVVRGDSAAYFCASSSPSNTGELFFGEGSRLTVL.